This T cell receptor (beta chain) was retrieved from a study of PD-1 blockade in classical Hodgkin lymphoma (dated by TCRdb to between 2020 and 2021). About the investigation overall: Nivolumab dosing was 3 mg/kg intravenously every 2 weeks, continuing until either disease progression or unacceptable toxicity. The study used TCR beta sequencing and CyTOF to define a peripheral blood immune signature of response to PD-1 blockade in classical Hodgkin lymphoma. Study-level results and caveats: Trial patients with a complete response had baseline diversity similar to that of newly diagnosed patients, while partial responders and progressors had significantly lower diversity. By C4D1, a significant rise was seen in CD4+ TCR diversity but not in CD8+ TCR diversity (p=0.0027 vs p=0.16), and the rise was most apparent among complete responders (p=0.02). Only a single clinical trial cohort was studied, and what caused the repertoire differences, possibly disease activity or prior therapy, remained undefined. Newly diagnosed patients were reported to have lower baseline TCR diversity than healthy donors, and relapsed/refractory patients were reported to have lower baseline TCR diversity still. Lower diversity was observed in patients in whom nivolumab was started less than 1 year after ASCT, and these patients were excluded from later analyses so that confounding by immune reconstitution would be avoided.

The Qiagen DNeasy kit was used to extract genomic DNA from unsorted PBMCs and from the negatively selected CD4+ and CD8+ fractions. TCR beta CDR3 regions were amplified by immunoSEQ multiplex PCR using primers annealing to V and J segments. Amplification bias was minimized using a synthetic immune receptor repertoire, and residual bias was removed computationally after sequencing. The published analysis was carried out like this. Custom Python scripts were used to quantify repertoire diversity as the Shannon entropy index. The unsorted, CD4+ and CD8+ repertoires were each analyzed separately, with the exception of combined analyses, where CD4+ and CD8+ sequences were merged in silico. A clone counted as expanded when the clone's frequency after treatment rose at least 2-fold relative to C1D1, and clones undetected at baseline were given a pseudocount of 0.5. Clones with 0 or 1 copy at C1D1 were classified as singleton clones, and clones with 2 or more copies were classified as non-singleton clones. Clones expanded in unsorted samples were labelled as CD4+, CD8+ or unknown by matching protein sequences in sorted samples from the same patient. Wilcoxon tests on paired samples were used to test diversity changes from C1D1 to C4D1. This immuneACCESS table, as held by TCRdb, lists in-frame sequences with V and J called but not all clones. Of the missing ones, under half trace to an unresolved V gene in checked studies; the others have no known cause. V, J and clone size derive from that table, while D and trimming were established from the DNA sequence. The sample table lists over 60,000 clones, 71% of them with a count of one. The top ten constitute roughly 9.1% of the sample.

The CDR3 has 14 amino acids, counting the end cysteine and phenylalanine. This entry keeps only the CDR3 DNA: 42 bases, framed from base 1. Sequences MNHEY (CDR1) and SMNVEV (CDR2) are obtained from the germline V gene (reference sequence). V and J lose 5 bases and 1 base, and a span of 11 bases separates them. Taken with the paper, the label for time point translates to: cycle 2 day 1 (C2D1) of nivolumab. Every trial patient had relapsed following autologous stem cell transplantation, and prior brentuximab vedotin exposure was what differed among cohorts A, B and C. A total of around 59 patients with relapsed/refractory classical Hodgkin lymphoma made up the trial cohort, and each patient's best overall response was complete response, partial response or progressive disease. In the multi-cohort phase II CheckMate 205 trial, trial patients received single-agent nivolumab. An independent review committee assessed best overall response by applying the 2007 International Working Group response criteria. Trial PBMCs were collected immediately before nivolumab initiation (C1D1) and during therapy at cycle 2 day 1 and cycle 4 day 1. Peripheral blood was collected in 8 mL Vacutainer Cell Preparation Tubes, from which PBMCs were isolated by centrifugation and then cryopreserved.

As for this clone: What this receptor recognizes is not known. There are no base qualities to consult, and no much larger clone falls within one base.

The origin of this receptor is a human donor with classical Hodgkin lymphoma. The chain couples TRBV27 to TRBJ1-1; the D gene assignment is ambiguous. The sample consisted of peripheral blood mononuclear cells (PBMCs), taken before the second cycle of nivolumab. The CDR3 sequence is CASSPLFKNTEAFF. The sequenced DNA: TGTGCCAGCAGTCCGCTATTTAAGAACACTGAAGCTTTCTTT.